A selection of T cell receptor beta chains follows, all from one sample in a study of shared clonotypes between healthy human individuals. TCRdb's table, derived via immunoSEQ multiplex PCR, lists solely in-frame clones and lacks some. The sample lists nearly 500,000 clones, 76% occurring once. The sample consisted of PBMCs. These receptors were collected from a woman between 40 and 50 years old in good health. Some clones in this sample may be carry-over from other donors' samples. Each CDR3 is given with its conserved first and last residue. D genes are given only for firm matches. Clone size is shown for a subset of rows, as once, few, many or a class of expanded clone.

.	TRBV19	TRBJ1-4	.	CASSFWVTNEKLFF	TGTGCCAGTTCGTTTTGGGTGACTAATGAAAAACTGTTTTTT
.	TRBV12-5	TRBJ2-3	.	CASGLGRANTDTQYF	TGTGCTAGTGGTTTGGGGAGGGCCAACACAGATACGCAGTATTTT
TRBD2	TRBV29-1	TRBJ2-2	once	CSVRTSGRNTGELFF	TGCAGCGTCCGAACTAGCGGGAGAAACACCGGGGAGCTGTTTTTT
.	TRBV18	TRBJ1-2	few	CASSPWDTHGYTF	TGTGCCAGCTCACCCTGGGACACCCATGGCTACACCTTC
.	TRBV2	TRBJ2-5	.	CASSEGDVGRLRETQYF	TGTGCCAGCAGTGAAGGGGACGTGGGCCGGCTTAGGGAGACCCAGTACTTC
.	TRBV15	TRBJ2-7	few	CATSRDPAGSWEQYF	TGTGCCACCAGCAGAGATCCGGCGGGTTCTTGGGAGCAGTACTTC
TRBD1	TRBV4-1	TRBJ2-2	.	CASSQRDRDNTGELFF	TGCGCCAGCAGCCAGAGGGACAGGGATAACACCGGGGAGCTGTTTTTT
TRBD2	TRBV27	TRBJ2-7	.	CASSQSGTSGPLRYF	TGTGCCAGCAGCCAGAGCGGGACTAGCGGGCCCCTCCGGTACTTC
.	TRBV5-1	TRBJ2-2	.	CASSLARGGELFF	TGCGCCAGCAGCTTGGCCCGGGGCGGGGAGCTGTTTTTT
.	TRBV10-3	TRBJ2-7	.	CAISRGADYEQYF	TGTGCCATCAGTAGAGGTGCCGACTACGAGCAGTACTTC
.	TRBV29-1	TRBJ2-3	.	CSVELGAGDTQYF	TGCAGCGTTGAACTGGGGGCGGGAGATACGCAGTATTTT
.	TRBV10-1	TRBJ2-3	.	CASSEGRSTDTQYF	TGCGCCAGCAGTGAAGGGCGGAGCACAGATACGCAGTATTTT
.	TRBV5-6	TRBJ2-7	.	CASSLSGEPYEQYF	TGTGCCAGCAGCTTGAGTGGGGAACCCTACGAGCAGTACTTC
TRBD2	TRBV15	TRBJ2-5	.	CATSRGSGRAGFETQYF	TGTGCCACCAGCAGAGGTAGCGGGAGGGCCGGGTTTGAGACCCAGTACTTC
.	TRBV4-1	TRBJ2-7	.	CASSPSGSGSYEQYF	TGCGCCAGCAGCCCCTCCGGGAGCGGTTCCTACGAGCAGTACTTC
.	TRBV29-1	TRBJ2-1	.	CSVEVGRSGDEQFF	TGCAGCGTTGAGGTGGGCAGGTCAGGGGATGAGCAGTTCTTC
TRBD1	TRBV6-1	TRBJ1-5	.	CASSDMGQVFEPQHF	TGTGCCAGCAGTGATATGGGACAGGTCTTTGAGCCCCAGCATTTT
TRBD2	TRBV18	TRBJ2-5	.	CASSPTSGSRRETQYF	TGTGCCAGCTCACCAACTAGCGGGAGTAGACGGGAGACCCAGTACTTC
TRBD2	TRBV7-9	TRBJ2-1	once	CASSLVKGLAGWVKQFF	TGTGCCAGCAGCTTAGTTAAGGGACTAGCGGGATGGGTAAAGCAGTTCTTC
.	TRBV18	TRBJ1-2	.	CASSPPSGGYGYTF	TGTGCCAGCTCACCACCGTCGGGCGGCTATGGCTACACCTTC
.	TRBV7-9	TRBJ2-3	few	CASSNYDTDTQYF	TGTGCCAGCAGTAACTACGACACAGATACGCAGTATTTT
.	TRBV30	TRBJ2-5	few	CAWSGGETQYF	TGTGCCTGGTCCGGGGGAGAGACCCAGTACTTC
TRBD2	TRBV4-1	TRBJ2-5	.	CASSQTPGTSGRGEETQYF	TGCGCCAGCAGCCAAACTCCGGGGACTAGCGGGAGAGGGGAAGAGACCCAGTACTTC
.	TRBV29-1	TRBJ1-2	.	CSVEDRTYGYTF	TGCAGCGTTGAAGACAGAACATATGGCTACACCTTC
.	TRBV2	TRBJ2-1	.	CASSRDYNEQFF	TGTGCCAGCAGTCGGGACTACAATGAGCAGTTCTTC
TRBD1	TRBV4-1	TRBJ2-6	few	CASSQGQGSGGANVLTF	TGCGCCAGCAGCCAGGGACAGGGGTCCGGTGGGGCCAACGTCCTGACTTTC
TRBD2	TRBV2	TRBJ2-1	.	CASRNQLAGGDNEQFF	TGTGCCAGCAGAAACCAACTAGCGGGAGGAGACAATGAGCAGTTCTTC
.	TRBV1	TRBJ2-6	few	CTSSLSGGGANVLTF	TGCACCAGCAGCCTATCAGGAGGAGGGGCCAACGTCCTGACTTTC
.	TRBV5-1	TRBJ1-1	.	CASSLNPTGDVLGAFF	TGCGCCAGCAGCTTGAATCCTACGGGGGACGTGCTGGGAGCTTTCTTT
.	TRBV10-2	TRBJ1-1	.	CASSANRAYTEAFF	TGCGCCAGCAGTGCAAACAGGGCTTACACTGAAGCTTTCTTT
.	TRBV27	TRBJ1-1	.	CASSRYMNTEAFF	TGTGCCAGCAGCAGATACATGAACACTGAAGCTTTCTTT
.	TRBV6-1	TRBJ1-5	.	CASRGTVNSNQPQHF	TGTGCCAGCAGGGGGACGGTTAATAGCAATCAGCCCCAGCATTTT
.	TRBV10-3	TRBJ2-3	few	CAISEISRGARDTQYF	TGTGCCATCAGTGAGATCTCTAGGGGGGCGAGGGATACGCAGTATTTT
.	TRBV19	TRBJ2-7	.	CASSTRTGYSYEQYF	TGTGCCAGTAGTACCCGTACAGGGTACTCCTACGAGCAGTACTTC
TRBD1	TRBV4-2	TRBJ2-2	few	CASSQDSQGEPGELFF	TGTGCCAGCAGCCAAGATAGCCAGGGGGAACCCGGGGAGCTGTTTTTT
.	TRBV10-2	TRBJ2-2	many	CASSDGLTNTGELFF	TGCGCCAGCAGTGATGGTCTAACGAACACCGGGGAGCTGTTTTTT
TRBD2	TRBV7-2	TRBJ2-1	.	CASSLVGVGRRPGNEQFF	TGTGCCAGCAGCTTAGTTGGTGTCGGGAGGAGGCCGGGGAATGAGCAGTTCTTC
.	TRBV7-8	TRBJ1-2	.	CASSLAISNYGYTF	TGTGCCAGCAGCTTAGCCATTTCTAACTATGGCTACACCTTC
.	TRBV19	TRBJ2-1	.	CASSIEGGSYNEQFF	TGTGCCAGTAGTATAGAGGGGGGCTCCTACAATGAGCAGTTCTTC
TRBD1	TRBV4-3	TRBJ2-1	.	CASSHNRGSSYNEQFF	TGCGCCAGCAGCCACAACAGGGGGAGCTCCTACAATGAGCAGTTCTTC
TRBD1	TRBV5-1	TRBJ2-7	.	CASSLRPGTGFEQYF	TGCGCCAGCAGCTTGCGTCCCGGGACAGGGTTCGAGCAGTACTTC
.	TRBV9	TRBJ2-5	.	CASSAQLGTGQTQYF	TGTGCCAGTAGCGCCCAACTCGGAACCGGGCAGACCCAGTACTTC
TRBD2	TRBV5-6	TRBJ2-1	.	CASSFSAGGLSEQFF	TGTGCCAGCAGCTTCTCAGCGGGAGGATTAAGTGAGCAGTTCTTC
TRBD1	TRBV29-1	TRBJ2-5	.	CSSWGQGAYETQYF	TGCAGCTCCTGGGGACAGGGGGCATATGAGACCCAGTACTTC
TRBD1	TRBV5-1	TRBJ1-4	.	CASSLLGTDEKLFF	TGCGCCAGCAGCTTGTTGGGGACAGATGAAAAACTGTTTTTT